What follows are 26 T cell receptor beta chains derived from one specimen sequenced in a study of response to subunit inactivated influenza vaccine. TCRdb fed the RT-PCR reads into MiXCR, producing one record per CDR3 protein. Of about 780,000 distinct CDR3 sequences listed, less than 20% are singletons. This sample comprised PBMCs from blood, obtained more than 4 days after vaccination. The source is a man aged 45-65 years who received an inactivated influenza vaccine.

In its sample, this clonotype was seen many times. The chain is built from TRBV7-2 and TRBJ1-2, with D uncertain. The V end was cut by 5 bases, the J end by 0 bases, with 13 bases between. The CDR3 has 15 residues. Per germline, CDR1 SGHTA and CDR2 FQGNSA. The CDR3 DNA sequence: TGTGCCAGCAGCCGGTCAGGCATGACTAACTATGGCTACACCTTC. Protein sequence: CASSRSGMTNYGYTF.

The chain joins TRBV7-2 to TRBJ2-1; no clear D gene. V was pared by 1 base and J by 3 bases, with 16 bases between. Germline CDR1 is SGHTA and CDR2 is FQGNSA. This CDR3 spans 17 amino acids. The CDR3 region has the DNA TGTGCCAGCAGCTTAGTTGCGTGGGCCAGGAACTACAATGAGCAGTTCTTC. Translation gives CASSLVAWARNYNEQFF.

This clonotype was observed many times. V gene TRBV12-3 or TRBV12-4 combines with J gene TRBJ2-3; D is perhaps TRBD2 (5 bases). The V gene lost 11 bases and the J gene lost 4 bases, with 13 bases spanning the gap. The CDR3 is 12 residues long. The CDR3 DNA follows: TGTGCCGTGGGATGGGGAGCAGATACGCAGTATTTT. This translates into CAVGWGADTQYF.

In its sample, this clonotype was seen a few times. V usage is TRBV4-1 and J usage is TRBJ1-2; 7 nucleotides line up with TRBD1. The germline V gene has CDR1 MGHRA and CDR2 YSYEKL. V shed 8 bases, J shed 4 bases, and the junction held 13 bases outside the gene matches. The CDR3 has 15 amino acids. The CDR3, as DNA: TGCGCCAGCCGGCCATTCCCACAGGGGACCTATGGCTACACCTTC. Its translation: CASRPFPQGTYGYTF.

The V gene is TRBV9, the J gene TRBJ2-2; D remains ambiguous. Germline V lookup: CDR1 SGDLS, CDR2 YYNGEE. Trimming removed 2 bases from V and 0 bases from J, with 11 bases in between. CDR3 size: 16 residues. The CDR3 nucleotides read TGTGCCAGCAGCGTTTTGGGCGAACCGAACACCGGGGAGCTGTTTTTT. Its translation is CASSVLGEPNTGELFF.

The chain is built from TRBV10-3 and TRBJ2-3; D possibly corresponds to TRBD1 (5 bases). CDR1 is ENHRY, CDR2 SYGVKD, per germline. Trimming left V 3 bases short and J 3 bases short, with 7 bases between. CDR3 length: 13 residues. CDR3 nucleotide sequence: TGTGCCATCAGTGATCAGGGAACAGATACGCAGTATTTT. Residues: CAISDQGTDTQYF.

The genes are TRBV20-1 and TRBJ2-2, with D maybe TRBD2 (7 bases). The V gene's germline CDR1 is DFQATT and CDR2 SNEGSKA (reference sequence). V lost 2 bases and J lost 1, with 14 bases in between. The length of the CDR3 is 16 residues. For the CDR3, the DNA is TGCAGTGCTAGACGGGCGGGGGCCCAGAACACCGGGGAGCTGTTTTTT. Translated, it gives CSARRAGAQNTGELFF.

This clonotype was counted many times. V gene TRBV29-1 combines with J gene TRBJ2-3, with D unclear. CDR1 SQVTM and CDR2 ANQGSEA come from the germline V gene. The germline V and J ends were trimmed by 4 bases and 5 bases, with 4 bases remaining between them. The CDR3 covers 10 residues. The CDR3 here is CSVVIDTQYF. DNA of the CDR3: TGCAGCGTTGTAATAGATACGCAGTATTTT.

The genes are TRBV7-2 and TRBJ1-1, with D perhaps TRBD1 (5 bases). This CDR3 comprises 17 residues. The germline V gene has CDR1 SGHTA and CDR2 FQGNSA. The V gene lost 5 bases and the J gene lost 1 base, with 20 bases spanning the gap. The CDR3 is CASSQETPGRANTEAFF. In DNA form, the CDR3 reads TGTGCCAGCAGCCAAGAGACCCCGGGACGGGCGAACACTGAAGCTTTCTTT.

There are a few counts of this clonotype. The V and J genes are TRBV12-3 or TRBV12-4 and TRBJ1-1; no clear D gene. CDR3 length: 14 amino acids. V was cut by 3 bases and J by 1 base, with 9 bases left in between. DNA for the CDR3: TGTGCCAGCAGTTTTCAGAAGGGGAACACTGAAGCTTTCTTT. Translation gives CASSFQKGNTEAFF.

This clonotype was recorded a few times. This chain joins TRBV18 and TRBJ2-2, with TRBD1 matching 7 bases. The CDR3 has 16 amino acids. Germline V CDR1 and CDR2: KGHSH, LQKENI. J was trimmed by 0 bases and V by 3 bases; bases with no gene match: 4. CDR3 DNA: TGTGCCAGCTCACCTAGGACAGGATCGAACACCGGGGAGCTGTTTTTT. This translates into CASSPRTGSNTGELFF.

This clonotype was counted only a few times. At one boundary the junction diverges from the germline segment, which might be a read error. J is TRBJ2-1 and V is TRBV20-1, with TRBD1 as a possible D gene (6 bases). The CDR3 contains 14 residues. Per the germline V gene, CDR1 is DFQATT and CDR2 is SNEGSKA (reference sequence). In nucleotides, the CDR3 is TGCAGTGCCAGAGGACAGAGAGGTTACAATGAGCAGTTCTTC. It yields the protein CSARGQRGYNEQFF.

This clonotype was detected a few times. This chain links TRBV5-6 with TRBJ2-3; D uncertain. CDR3 length: 14 residues. From germline, CDR1 is SGHDT and CDR2 YYEEEE. V was pared by 3 bases and J by 6 bases, with 14 bases between. CDR3 coding DNA: TGTGCCAGCAGCTGGCCTACCCTAGGGGATACGCAGTATTTT. It yields the protein CASSWPTLGDTQYF.

The chain carries TRBV7-9 and TRBJ1-1, with D perhaps matching TRBD1 (5 bases). The CDR3 is 15 amino acids. V was trimmed by 1 base and J by 1 base, leaving 10 bases between them. CDR1 and CDR2 (germline): SEHNR, FQNEAQ (reference sequence). The CDR3 reads CASSLVGHTNTEAFF. CDR3 nucleotide sequence: TGTGCCAGCAGCTTAGTGGGGCATACGAACACTGAAGCTTTCTTT.

This chain uses TRBV13 with TRBJ1-6, with no clear D. Germline CDR1 reads PRHDT; CDR2 reads FYEKMQ (reference sequence). The CDR3 runs 15 residues. V lost 2 bases and J 11 bases, leaving 16 bases between the germline ends. DNA for the CDR3: TGTGCCAGCAGCTTAACCCGGGAATCGGGCACACCCCTCCACTTT. It encodes CASSLTRESGTPLHF.

This clonotype has just a few counts. V and J are TRBV2 and TRBJ1-6; no definite D call. V lost 2 bases and J lost 7, with 15 bases in between. This CDR3 comprises 16 residues. Germline CDR1 SNHLY, CDR2 FYNNEI. The CDR3 bases are TGTGCCAGCAGTGAACGTGGCGTCCATACCAATTCACCCCTCCACTTT. Protein: CASSERGVHTNSPLHF.

This clonotype has more than one count but fewer than ten. The chain recombines TRBV7-9 with TRBJ2-7; 10 nucleotides match TRBD2. The CDR3 extends over 15 amino acids. CDR1 is SEHNR, CDR2 FQNEAQ, per germline (reference sequence). J gave up 6 bases and V 5 bases, and 10 bases lay outside the gene matches. Here the CDR3 reads CASSKLAGAIGEQYF. The CDR3 DNA sequence: TGTGCCAGCAGCAAGCTAGCGGGAGCAATCGGCGAGCAGTACTTC.

This chain joins TRBV2 and TRBJ1-1; tentatively, D is TRBD1 (5 bases). The CDR3 contains 14 residues. The V gene lost 6 bases and the J gene lost 6 bases, with 17 bases spanning the gap. CDR1 SNHLY and CDR2 FYNNEI come from the germline V gene. The CDR3 nucleotides read TGTGCCAGCAGCGCGGGACGGGGAAGCGCTGAAGCTTTCTTT. Residues: CASSAGRGSAEAFF.

This clonotype was detected a few times. The chain combines TRBV7-2 with TRBJ2-7; D is uncertain. The CDR3 loop spans 13 amino acids. The V gene lost 0 bases and the J gene lost 7 bases, with 10 bases spanning the gap. Per germline, CDR1 SGHTA and CDR2 FQGNSA. As DNA, the CDR3 is TGTGCCAGCAGCTTAGCGCATATCGATGAGCAGTACTTC. This encodes CASSLAHIDEQYF.

This sequence joins TRBV4-2 and TRBJ2-5; TRBD2 matches at 9 bases. V gave up 0 bases and J gave up 5 bases; unmatched junction bases: 4. Germline V lookup: CDR1 LGHNA, CDR2 YNFKEQ. The length of the CDR3 is 15 residues. The CDR3 DNA sequence: TGTGCCAGCAGCCAAGATGGAACTAGCGGGGAGACCCAGTACTTC. This encodes CASSQDGTSGETQYF.

This chain joins TRBV20-1 and TRBJ2-1, with a tentative D call TRBD2 (5 bases). CDR3 length: 14 residues. V lost 0 bases and J lost 10, with 16 bases in between. The germline gives CDR1 DFQATT, CDR2 SNEGSKA (reference sequence). Written as DNA, the CDR3 is TGCAGTGCTAGAGATTTACGCGGGCTTGGGGAGCAGTTCTTC. Translation: CSARDLRGLGEQFF.

The chain links TRBV11-2 to TRBJ1-2; D not resolved. V lost 5 bases, J lost 8 bases, and 18 bases lay in between. The CDR3 is 14 amino acids. CDR1 is SGHAT, CDR2 FQNNGV, per germline. In DNA, the CDR3 is TGTGCCAGCAGCCTCGGGTTCCGGGCGGAAGGCTACACCTTC. Translation: CASSLGFRAEGYTF.

This chain joins TRBV9 and TRBJ1-1; a possible D gene is TRBD1 (6 bases). V was shortened by 0 bases and J by 7 bases, with 19 bases between the two germline ends. The V gene's germline CDR1 is SGDLS and CDR2 YYNGEE. This CDR3 has 16 amino acids. CDR3 in amino acids: CASSVGARSGVNEAFF. The CDR3 DNA follows: TGTGCCAGCAGCGTAGGAGCTAGGTCAGGGGTTAATGAAGCTTTCTTT.

This clonotype was observed a handful of times. The rearrangement links TRBV6-2 or TRBV6-3 to TRBJ2-1; D remains ambiguous. The germline CDR1 and CDR2 sequences are MNHEY and SVGEGT. The CDR3 totals 13 residues. Trimming took 2 bases from V and 4 from J, leaving 6 bases between them. CDR3 sequence (DNA): TGTGCCAGCAGTTACGAGCCATACAATGAGCAGTTCTTC. Its translation: CASSYEPYNEQFF.

J is TRBJ2-5 and V is TRBV10-3; D perhaps matches TRBD1 (6 bases). Germline CDR1 ENHRY, CDR2 SYGVKD. With 4 bases removed from V and 0 bases from J, the gap between germline ends came to 9 bases. This CDR3 is 14 amino acids long. The CDR3 is CAISGGQYQETQYF. The CDR3 DNA sequence: TGTGCCATCAGTGGTGGACAGTACCAAGAGACCCAGTACTTC.

This clonotype was detected ten times or more. V gene TRBV7-2 combines with J gene TRBJ2-3; no firm D call. Germline V gives CDR1 SGHTA, CDR2 FQGNSA. The CDR3 loop spans 12 amino acids. Trimming cost V 1 base and J 8 bases, with 7 bases left between them. CDR3 nucleotides: TGTGCCAGCAGCTTAGTTGTCGGTACGCAGTATTTT. The encoded protein is CASSLVVGTQYF. Using reference TRBV7-2 and TRBJ2-3 for the parts outside the CDR3, the full variable domain is GAGVSQSPSNKVTEKGKDVELRCDPISGHTALYWYRQSLGQGLEFLIYFQGNSAPDKSGLPSDRFSAERTGGSVSTLTIQRTQQEDSAVYLCASSLVVGTQYFGPGTRLTVL.